This TCR beta chain was identified during a study of cytomegalovirus exposure and HLA in healthy donors. PCR amplification relied on 60 Vbeta primers (plus 13 Jbeta primers). Profiling relied on immunoSEQ multiplex PCR, and the TCRdb table lists in-frame clones only, not all of them. The sample carries under 200,000 clones, 75% to 80% recorded once. The sample taken for sequencing was PBMCs. This receptor was identified in a woman aged 40 to 49 in good health and CMV-seronegative.

For the CDR3, the DNA is TGTGCCGGAGGGTCCAGGGCCAATGAGCAGTTCTTC. Its protein is CAGGSRANEQFF. The rearrangement joins TRBV2 to TRBJ2-1; a possible D gene is TRBD2 (6 bases). Trimming shortened V by 11 bases and J by 6 bases, and 14 bases separated the two germline ends. This CDR3 contains 12 residues. Germline assignment: CDR1 SNHLY and CDR2 FYNNEI.